The rows below give T cell receptor beta chains drawn from one sample of a study of blood T cells in healthy people across ages. TCRdb used MiXCR to reprocess the 5' RACE reads, holding one entry per CDR3 protein. Of 730,000 or so distinct CDR3 sequences detected, roughly 47% appear once; the ten largest clones hold under 25%. Sequencing was done on a sample of blood. The receptors originated from a woman in her fifties or sixties in good health. Both conserved end residues are part of each CDR3. The order of the fields is CDR3 protein, CDR3 DNA, J gene, V gene, D gene, clone size. D genes are given only for firm matches. Clone size is not always given. Where it is, it says once, few, many or a class for expanded clones.

CSIRDRKKETQYF | TGCAGTATTCGGGACAGAAAGAAAGAGACCCAGTACTTC | TRBJ2-5 | TRBV20-1 | TRBD1 | -
CASSHLGTSGRDTQYF | TGTGCCAGCAGTCACTTAGGGACTAGCGGAAGGGATACGCAGTATTTT | TRBJ2-3 | TRBV6-6 | TRBD2 | many
CASSRRTGGWNSPLHF | TGTGCCAGCAGCCGTAGGACAGGGGGCTGGAATTCACCCCTCCACTTT | TRBJ1-6 | TRBV3-1 | TRBD1 | -
CASSQDYTQSNQPQHF | TGCGCCAGCAGCCAAGATTATACCCAAAGCAATCAGCCCCAGCATTTT | TRBJ1-5 | TRBV4-3 | - | few
CASGLVPGYEQYF | TGTGCTAGTGGTTTGGTACCGGGTTACGAGCAGTACTTC | TRBJ2-7 | TRBV12-5 | - | many
CASSRHTEAFF | TGTGCCAGCAGTCGACACACTGAAGCTTTCTTT | TRBJ1-1 | TRBV6-2/TRBV6-3 | - | once
CASSAFSGVSYNEQFF | TGTGCCAGCAGTGCATTTAGCGGGGTTTCCTACAATGAGCAGTTCTTC | TRBJ2-1 | TRBV2 | TRBD2 | few
CASSLGGQASHEQYF | TGTGCCAGCAGTTTAGGGGGACAGGCATCCCACGAGCAGTACTTC | TRBJ2-7 | TRBV12-3/TRBV12-4 | TRBD1 | -
CSAQDSANQPQHF | TGCAGTGCTCAGGACAGTGCGAATCAGCCCCAGCATTTT | TRBJ1-5 | TRBV20-1 | - | few
CSVVQEALVTDTQYF | TGCAGCGTTGTCCAAGAAGCGCTAGTCACAGATACGCAGTATTTT | TRBJ2-3 | TRBV29-1 | - | many
CASSEYGTANEQYF | TGTGCCAGCAGTGAATACGGGACAGCGAATGAGCAGTACTTC | TRBJ2-5 | TRBV2 | TRBD1 | -
CASSLLRERYF | TGTGCCAGCAGTCTATTGCGGGAGCGGTACTTC | TRBJ2-7 | TRBV25-1 | TRBD2 | -
CASRRPGQGWNEQYF | TGTGCCAGCAGGCGACCGGGACAGGGTTGGAATGAGCAGTACTTC | TRBJ2-7 | TRBV6-2/TRBV6-3 | TRBD1 | -
CASSEQTNTEAFF | TGTGCCAGCAGCGAACAGACGAACACTGAAGCTTTCTTT | TRBJ1-1 | TRBV5-4 | - | few
CASSKPLKGPGAPYEQYF | TGTGCCAGCAGCAAACCCCTAAAGGGGCCGGGAGCACCGTACGAGCAGTACTTC | TRBJ2-7 | TRBV21-1 | - | few
CASMGGREGTEAFF | TGTGCCAGCATGGGGGGCCGGGAAGGGACTGAAGCTTTCTTT | TRBJ1-1 | TRBV2 | - | -
CASSPVSGYTF | TGTGCCAGCAGCCCCGTGAGCGGCTACACCTTC | TRBJ1-2 | TRBV7-2 | - | medium-sized
CASSSGPGQAPYEQYF | TGTGCCAGCAGCTCGGGTCCGGGACAGGCTCCCTACGAGCAGTACTTC | TRBJ2-7 | TRBV7-6 | TRBD1 | -
CATSRAYGTANGYTF | TGTGCCACCAGCAGGGCCTACGGGACAGCGAATGGCTACACCTTC | TRBJ1-2 | TRBV15 | TRBD1 | many
CASTPGQGGGNTIYF | TGTGCCAGCACCCCAGGACAGGGCGGGGGAAACACCATATATTTT | TRBJ1-3 | TRBV6-5 | TRBD1 | -
CSVLKTQTSGVYNEQFF | TGCAGCGTCTTAAAGACCCAGACTAGCGGGGTTTACAATGAGCAGTTCTTC | TRBJ2-1 | TRBV29-1 | TRBD2 | -
CASIRRGQETQYF | TGTGCCAGCATAAGGAGGGGGCAAGAGACCCAGTACTTC | TRBJ2-5 | TRBV6-2/TRBV6-3 | - | -
CASSPDPRSGYTF | TGTGCCAGCTCACCAGACCCCAGGAGTGGCTACACCTTC | TRBJ1-2 | TRBV18 | - | few
CAVNGGVGETQYF | TGTGCCGTCAACGGGGGGGTGGGAGAGACCCAGTACTTC | TRBJ2-5 | TRBV10-3 | TRBD2 | few
CSVVGAQNTEAFF | TGCAGCGTTGTGGGGGCCCAGAACACTGAAGCTTTCTTT | TRBJ1-1 | TRBV29-1 | - | few
CAISESTGTLGQYF | TGTGCCATCAGTGAGTCTACCGGGACCCTCGGGCAGTATTTT | TRBJ2-3 | TRBV10-3 | - | -
CASSLGERGYEQYF | TGCGCCAGCAGCTTGGGGGAGAGGGGATACGAGCAGTACTTC | TRBJ2-7 | TRBV5-1 | - | few
CSVLGWATHQETQYF | TGCAGTGTCCTCGGATGGGCCACCCACCAAGAGACCCAGTACTTC | TRBJ2-5 | TRBV20-1 | - | -
CASGQTKNTEAFF | TGTGCCAGCGGACAGACAAAGAACACTGAAGCTTTCTTT | TRBJ1-1 | TRBV27 | - | -
CASSQASGGREQFF | TGTGCCAGCAGCCAAGCGAGCGGGGGTCGTGAGCAGTTCTTC | TRBJ2-1 | TRBV3-1 | TRBD2 | -
CSAGGGLASDTQYF | TGCAGTGCTGGGGGTGGACTAGCTTCAGATACGCAGTATTTT | TRBJ2-3 | TRBV20-1 | TRBD2 | once
CASSLAFTRGPKEIGVYNEQFF | TGTGCCAGCAGTTTAGCTTTCACTCGTGGGCCAAAAGAAATAGGAGTCTACAATGAGCAGTTCTTC | TRBJ2-1 | TRBV12-3/TRBV12-4 | - | few
CASSLSGTPRTTDTQYF | TGCGCCAGCAGCTTGTCTGGGACTCCGAGGACCACAGATACGCAGTATTTT | TRBJ2-3 | TRBV5-1 | - | few
CASSPRGRRANEKLFF | TGTGCCAGCAGCCCCCGGGGCCGAAGGGCTAATGAAAAACTGTTTTTT | TRBJ1-4 | TRBV28 | - | -
CASSFRQTGDEQYF | TGCGCCAGCAGCTTCCGGCAGACAGGCGACGAGCAGTACTTC | TRBJ2-7 | TRBV5-1 | - | -
CASSQWKYTEAFF | TGTGCCAGCAGCCAATGGAAGTACACTGAAGCTTTCTTT | TRBJ1-1 | TRBV3-1 | - | -
CSVRGLARAQQFF | TGCAGCGTTAGGGGACTAGCGAGAGCCCAGCAGTTCTTC | TRBJ2-1 | TRBV29-1 | TRBD2 | -
CASSDRHNEQYF | TGTGCCAGCAGCGACCGACACAATGAGCAGTACTTC | TRBJ2-5 | TRBV11-2 | - | -
CASSQGTNGSYEQYF | TGCGCCAGCAGCCAGGGGACTAACGGGAGCTACGAGCAGTACTTC | TRBJ2-7 | TRBV4-3 | TRBD2 | -
CASSLGPSTTGLYEQYF | TGTGCCAGCAGCTTAGGGCCCTCCACTACAGGGCTCTACGAGCAGTACTTC | TRBJ2-7 | TRBV11-2 | - | -
CASSLDRVYNEQFF | TGTGCCAGCAGTCTGGACAGGGTATACAATGAGCAGTTCTTC | TRBJ2-1 | TRBV27 | TRBD1 | many